Reported below is one T cell receptor beta chain. Its specificity is not known. Clones were sequenced by immunoSEQ multiplex PCR, and TCRdb holds only the in-frame ones, with some missing. The sample carries about 150,000 clones, 80% to 90% recorded once. This sample stems from a study of T cell responses to AZD1222 COVID-19 vaccine. Study-level results: Reportedly, nearly half the spike-specific TCRs target unmutated variant regions. Clonal diversity was possibly underestimated, and white British individuals and females predominated among donors.

Sample: peripheral blood, taken 28 days after the second AZD1222 dose. The TCR originated in an adult who received the AZD1222 COVID-19 vaccine.

The CDR3: CASSLLYNEQFF. The CDR3 DNA is TGTGCCAGCAGTCTACTGTACAATGAGCAGTTCTTC. The J gene is TRBJ2-1, the V gene TRBV12-3 or TRBV12-4; D is ambiguous. Trimming cost V 5 bases and J 4 bases, with 6 bases left between them. CDR3 size: 12 residues.